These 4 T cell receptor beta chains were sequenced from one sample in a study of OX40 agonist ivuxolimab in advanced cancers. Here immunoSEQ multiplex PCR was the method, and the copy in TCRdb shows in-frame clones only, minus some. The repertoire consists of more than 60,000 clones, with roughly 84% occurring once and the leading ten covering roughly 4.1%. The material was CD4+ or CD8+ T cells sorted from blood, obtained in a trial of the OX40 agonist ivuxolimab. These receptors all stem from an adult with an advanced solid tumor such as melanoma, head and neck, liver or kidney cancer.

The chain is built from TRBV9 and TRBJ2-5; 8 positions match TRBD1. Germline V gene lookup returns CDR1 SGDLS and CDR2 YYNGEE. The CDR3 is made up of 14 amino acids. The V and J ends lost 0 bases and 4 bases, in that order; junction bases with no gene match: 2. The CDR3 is CASSVGDRGETQYF. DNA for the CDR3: TGTGCCAGCAGCGTAGGTGACAGGGGAGAGACCCAGTACTTC.

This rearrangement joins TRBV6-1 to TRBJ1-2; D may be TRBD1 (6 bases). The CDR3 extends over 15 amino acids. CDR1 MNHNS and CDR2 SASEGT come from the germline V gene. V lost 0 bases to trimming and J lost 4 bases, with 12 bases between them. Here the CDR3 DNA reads TGTGCCAGCAGTGAAGCGCGGAACAGGGCCTATGGCTACACCTTC. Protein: CASSEARNRAYGYTF.

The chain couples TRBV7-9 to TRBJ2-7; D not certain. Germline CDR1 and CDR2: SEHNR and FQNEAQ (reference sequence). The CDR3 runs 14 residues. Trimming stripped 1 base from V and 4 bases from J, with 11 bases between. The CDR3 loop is CASSLGPVIYEQYF. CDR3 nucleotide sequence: TGTGCCAGCAGCTTAGGTCCAGTCATTTACGAGCAGTACTTC.

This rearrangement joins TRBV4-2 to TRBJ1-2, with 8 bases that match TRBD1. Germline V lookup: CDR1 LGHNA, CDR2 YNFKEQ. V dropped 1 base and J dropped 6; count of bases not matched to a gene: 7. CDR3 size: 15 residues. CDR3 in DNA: TGTGCCAGCAGCCAAGGGCAGGGGGCTTTCAATGGCTACACCTTC. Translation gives CASSQGQGAFNGYTF.